This record concerns one T cell receptor beta chain sequence. The antigen remains unidentified. This specimen comes from a study of T cell clones after liver transplantation. Across the whole study: TCRbeta sequencing after a pre-transplant mixed lymphocyte reaction identified graft-donor-reactive clones, later tracked in post-transplant blood. HCV positivity affected three of eight recipients; the rest lacked autoimmune or viral indications. The study's findings and limits: Post-transplant time points were not standardized, so conclusions are preliminary. Low donor cell numbers restricted donor-reactive repertoire measurement in a couple of subjects.

V gave up 6 bases and J gave up 4 bases; unmatched junction bases: 3. Germline CDR1 reads SEHNR; CDR2 reads FQNEAQ (reference sequence). The CDR3 loop spans 14 amino acids. Sequenced by immunoSEQ multiplex PCR; TCRdb stores in-frame clones only, minus some. Among more than 20,000 clones listed, around 93% were seen once. Sequences were derived from CD8+ T cells from blood, sampled roughly 25 months after liver transplant. The rearrangement uses TRBV7-9 and TRBJ2-1; 10 nucleotides align to TRBD2. This receptor was taken from a human patient who received a liver transplant. T cells may partly derive from the graft donor. The CDR3 DNA reads as TGTGCCAGCAGTACTAGCGGGGCTTACAATGAGCAGTTCTTC. This sequence encodes CASSTSGAYNEQFF.